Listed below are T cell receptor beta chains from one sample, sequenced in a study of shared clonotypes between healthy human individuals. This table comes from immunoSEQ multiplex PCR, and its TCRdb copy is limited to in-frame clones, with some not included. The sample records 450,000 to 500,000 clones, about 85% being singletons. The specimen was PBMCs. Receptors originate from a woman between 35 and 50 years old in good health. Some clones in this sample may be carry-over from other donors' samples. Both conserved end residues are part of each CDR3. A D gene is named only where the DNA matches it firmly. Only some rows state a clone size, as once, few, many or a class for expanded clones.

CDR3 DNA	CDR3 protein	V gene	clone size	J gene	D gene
TGTGCCAGCAGTCTCTCGTCGTGGAGAACTAGGTCCGAGCAGTACTTC	CASSLSSWRTRSEQYF	TRBV28	NA	TRBJ2-7	NA
TGTGCCAGCAGCAGGACTAGCATCGCCTACGAGCAGTACTTC	CASSRTSIAYEQYF	TRBV6-6	NA	TRBJ2-7	TRBD2
TGTGCCACCAGCACAGCTCCGGTGAATGAAAAACTGTTTTTT	CATSTAPVNEKLFF	TRBV15	NA	TRBJ1-4	NA
TGTGCCAGCAGTTACTCGTTTTGGGGGCACTACGAGCAGTACTTC	CASSYSFWGHYEQYF	TRBV6-5	many	TRBJ2-7	NA
TGCAGCGTTGAAGATACAGGGTACCAAGAGACCCAGTACTTC	CSVEDTGYQETQYF	TRBV29-1	NA	TRBJ2-5	NA
TGTGCCAGCAGCCCAAGGGGGTACTCTGGAAACACCATATATTTT	CASSPRGYSGNTIYF	TRBV11-2	once	TRBJ1-3	NA
TGTGCCAGCAGCCAAGAGTTTTGGGGCAATCAGCCCCAGCATTTT	CASSQEFWGNQPQHF	TRBV5-4	few	TRBJ1-5	NA
TGTGCCAGCTCACCATCGGGACAGGGCTACGAGCAGTACTTC	CASSPSGQGYEQYF	TRBV18	NA	TRBJ2-7	TRBD1
TGTGCCAGCAGTTTCTTCACAGGCAGTGTGTACGAGCAGTACTTC	CASSFFTGSVYEQYF	TRBV28	NA	TRBJ2-7	NA
TGTGCCAGCAGCCAGTGGGGACTAGCGGGGACCACAGATACGCAGTATTTT	CASSQWGLAGTTDTQYF	TRBV7-9	NA	TRBJ2-3	TRBD2
TGTGCCAGCAGCTTGGGGGGTCGCCCTGAAGCTTTCTTT	CASSLGGRPEAFF	TRBV6-5	NA	TRBJ1-1	NA
TGTGCCAGCAGCGGGGACAGGGGGTCCTACAATGAGCAGTTCTTC	CASSGDRGSYNEQFF	TRBV11-3	NA	TRBJ2-1	TRBD1
TGTGCCAGCAGCTTTTTTTCCGGTGCCTCCTACGAGCAGTACTTC	CASSFFSGASYEQYF	TRBV7-8	NA	TRBJ2-7	NA
TGTGCCAGCAGCTTGGAGGGATTTTATGGCTACACCTTC	CASSLEGFYGYTF	TRBV5-4	NA	TRBJ1-2	NA
TGTGCCAGCAGCTTAGTGGTTGGACAGGGGAGGGCAGATACGCAGTATTTT	CASSLVVGQGRADTQYF	TRBV7-8	NA	TRBJ2-3	TRBD1
TGCAGCGTTGAAGTCCGACAGGGGGGGCCCTACGAGCAGTACTTC	CSVEVRQGGPYEQYF	TRBV29-1	NA	TRBJ2-7	TRBD1
TGTGCCAGCAACTCGGCAGATACGCAGTATTTT	CASNSADTQYF	TRBV2	NA	TRBJ2-3	NA
TGTGCCAGCAGTCGCATGGGACAGGAGAGCTATGGCTACACCTTC	CASSRMGQESYGYTF	TRBV28	NA	TRBJ1-2	TRBD1
TGTGCCACCAGCAGAGACAGGGATAACTATGGCTACACCTTC	CATSRDRDNYGYTF	TRBV15	NA	TRBJ1-2	NA
TGTGCCATCAACAACCCTAGCGGGAGCTACGAGCAGTACTTC	CAINNPSGSYEQYF	TRBV10-3	NA	TRBJ2-7	TRBD2
TGTGCCAGCAGGTCCGGGAACTTGTATGGCTACACCTTC	CASRSGNLYGYTF	TRBV28	NA	TRBJ1-2	NA
TGTGCCAGCAGTGAACTCATTTCAAGGCTAGCGGGAGGGGGGGCCAAAAACATTCAGTACTTC	CASSELISRLAGGGAKNIQYF	TRBV6-1	many	TRBJ2-4	TRBD2
TGTGCCAGCAGCTTAGCATCCGAGCAGTACTTC	CASSLASEQYF	TRBV11-2	once	TRBJ2-7	NA
TGTGCCAGTAGTGATCAGGGGGCGCATCATGGCTACACCTTC	CASSDQGAHHGYTF	TRBV19	once	TRBJ1-2	TRBD1
TGTGCCAGTAGTTCCCGTGGGACTAGCGGGAGTAGCGGCCGCGAGCAGTACTTC	CASSSRGTSGSSGREQYF	TRBV19	NA	TRBJ2-7	TRBD2
TGCGCCAGCAGCTTTACGGGGGGGACAGATACGCAGTATTTT	CASSFTGGTDTQYF	TRBV5-1	NA	TRBJ2-3	TRBD2
TGTGCCAGCAGCTACGGGACGGTCGGGAAACTGTTTTTT	CASSYGTVGKLFF	TRBV5-8	NA	TRBJ1-4	NA
TGTGCCAGCAGCTTATTGCCTGGGACTACTTACAATGAGCAGTTCTTC	CASSLLPGTTYNEQFF	TRBV7-3	NA	TRBJ2-1	TRBD2
TGTGCCAGCAGCTTAGGGGGACTAGCGGAGACCACAGATACGCAGTATTTT	CASSLGGLAETTDTQYF	TRBV13	NA	TRBJ2-3	TRBD2
TGTGCCAGCAGACCCGGACCCAACTCAGATACGCAGTATTTT	CASRPGPNSDTQYF	TRBV6-4	NA	TRBJ2-3	NA
TGCGCCAGCAGCTCCGGTTTGAGGGATACGCAGTATTTT	CASSSGLRDTQYF	TRBV5-1	NA	TRBJ2-3	NA
TGTGCCAGCAGCCACCACAGGGGCGGCAATCAGCCCCAGCATTTT	CASSHHRGGNQPQHF	TRBV7-8	NA	TRBJ1-5	TRBD1
TGTGCCAGCAGCTTAGAAGGGGGGATTGGAACTTTCTTT	CASSLEGGIGTFF	TRBV7-9	NA	TRBJ1-1	NA
TGCGCCAGCAGCTGGACGGCCATGAACACTGAAGCTTTCTTT	CASSWTAMNTEAFF	TRBV5-1	NA	TRBJ1-1	NA
TGTGCCAGCAGTGAAGGAGATGTGGGCACTCGGGGTTTT	CASSEGDVGTRGF	TRBV6-1	NA	TRBJ1-4	NA
TGTGCCATCAGTGAGCGCGGACCGACCCAAGAGACCCAGTACTTC	CAISERGPTQETQYF	TRBV10-3	NA	TRBJ2-5	NA
TGTGCCACAAACAATGAGCAGTTCTTC	CATNNEQFF	TRBV9	NA	TRBJ2-1	NA
TGCGCCAGCAGCTCGACAGGGAGTAGGGAGACCCAGTACTTC	CASSSTGSRETQYF	TRBV5-1	NA	TRBJ2-5	TRBD1
TGTGCCAGCAGCGTAGACCCAGGGGCGCTTAGTAACGAGCAGTACTTC	CASSVDPGALSNEQYF	TRBV9	NA	TRBJ2-7	NA